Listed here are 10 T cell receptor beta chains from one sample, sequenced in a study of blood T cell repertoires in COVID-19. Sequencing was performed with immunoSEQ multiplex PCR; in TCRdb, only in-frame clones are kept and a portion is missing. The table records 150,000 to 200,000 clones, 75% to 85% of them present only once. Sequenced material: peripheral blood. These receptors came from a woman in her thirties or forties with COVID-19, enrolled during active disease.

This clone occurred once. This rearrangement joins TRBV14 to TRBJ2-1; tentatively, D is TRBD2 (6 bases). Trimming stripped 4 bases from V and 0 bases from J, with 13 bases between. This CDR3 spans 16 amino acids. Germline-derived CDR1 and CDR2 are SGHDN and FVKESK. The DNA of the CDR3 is TGTGCCAGCAGCCTACCGGGGGTCAGCTCCTACAATGAGCAGTTCTTC. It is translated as CASSLPGVSSYNEQFF.

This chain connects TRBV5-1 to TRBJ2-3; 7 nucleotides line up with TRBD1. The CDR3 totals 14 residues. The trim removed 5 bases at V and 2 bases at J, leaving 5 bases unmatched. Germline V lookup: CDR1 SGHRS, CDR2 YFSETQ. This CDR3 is CASRQGTATDTQYF. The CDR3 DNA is TGCGCCAGCAGACAAGGGACAGCCACAGATACGCAGTATTTT. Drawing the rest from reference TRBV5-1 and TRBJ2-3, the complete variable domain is KAGVTQTPRYLIKTRGQQVTLSCSPISGHRSVSWYQQTPGQGLQFLFEYFSETQRNKGNFPGRFSGRQFSNSRSEMNVSTLELGDSALYLCASRQGTATDTQYFGPGTRLTVL.

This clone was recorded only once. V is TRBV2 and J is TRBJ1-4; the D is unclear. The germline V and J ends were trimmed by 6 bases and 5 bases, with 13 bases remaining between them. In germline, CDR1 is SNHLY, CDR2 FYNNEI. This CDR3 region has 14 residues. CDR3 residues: CASRWRSGNEKLFF. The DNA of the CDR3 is TGTGCCAGCAGGTGGAGGTCGGGAAATGAAAAACTGTTTTTT.

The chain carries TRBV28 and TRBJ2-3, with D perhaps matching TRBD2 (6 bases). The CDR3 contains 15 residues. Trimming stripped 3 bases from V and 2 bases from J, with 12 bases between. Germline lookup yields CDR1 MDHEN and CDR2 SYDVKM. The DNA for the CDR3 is TGTGCCAGCAGTTTGAGGCGGGGCTACACAGATACGCAGTATTTT. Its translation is CASSLRRGYTDTQYF.

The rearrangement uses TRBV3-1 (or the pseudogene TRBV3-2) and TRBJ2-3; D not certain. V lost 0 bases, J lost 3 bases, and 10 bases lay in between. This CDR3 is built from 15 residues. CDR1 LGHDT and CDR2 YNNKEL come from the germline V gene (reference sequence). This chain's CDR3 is CASSQEFAGTDTQYF. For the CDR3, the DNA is TGTGCCAGCAGCCAAGAGTTCGCAGGAACAGATACGCAGTATTTT.

The CDR3 DNA reads TGTGCCAGCAGTTACTACGGACTAGCGCAAGACGATGAGCAGTTCTTC. Encoded protein: CASSYYGLAQDDEQFF. The rearrangement joins TRBV6-2 or TRBV6-3 to TRBJ2-1; 9 bases are a match to TRBD2. J gave up 8 bases and V 1 base, and 9 bases lay outside the gene matches. CDR3 size: 16 residues. Germline V CDR1 and CDR2: MNHEY, SVGEGT.

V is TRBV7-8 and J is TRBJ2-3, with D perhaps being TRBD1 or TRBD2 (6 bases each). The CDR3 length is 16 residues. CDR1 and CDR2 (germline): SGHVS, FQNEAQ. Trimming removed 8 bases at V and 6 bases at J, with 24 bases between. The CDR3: CASGRGGSGLRDTQYF. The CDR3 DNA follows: TGTGCCAGCGGCCGAGGGGGTAGCGGACTTCGGGATACGCAGTATTTT.

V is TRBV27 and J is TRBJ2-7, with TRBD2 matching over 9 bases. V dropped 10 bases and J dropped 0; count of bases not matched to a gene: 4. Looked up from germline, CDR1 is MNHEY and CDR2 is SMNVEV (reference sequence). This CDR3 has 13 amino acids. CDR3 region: CATRLAVSYEQYF. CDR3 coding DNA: TGTGCCACCCGACTAGCGGTCTCCTACGAGCAGTACTTC.

DNA of the CDR3: TGTGCCAGCAGCACCGGTAATCAGCCCCAGCATTTT. It translates to CASSTGNQPQHF. The V and J genes are TRBV25-1 and TRBJ1-5; D not resolved. The CDR3 sequence is 12 residues long. CDR1 and CDR2 (germline): MGHDK, SYGVNS. Trimming stripped 6 bases from V and 4 bases from J, with 7 bases between. The full variable domain, rest sourced from reference TRBV25-1 and TRBJ1-5, is EADIYQTPRYLVIGTGKKITLECSQTMGHDKMYWYQQDPGMELHLIHYSYGVNSTEKGDLSSESTVSRIRTEHFPLTLESARPSHTSQYLCASSTGNQPQHFGDGTRLSIL.

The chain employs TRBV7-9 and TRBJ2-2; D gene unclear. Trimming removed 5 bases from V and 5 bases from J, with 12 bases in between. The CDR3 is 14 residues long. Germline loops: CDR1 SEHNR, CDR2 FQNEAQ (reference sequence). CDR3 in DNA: TGTGCCAGCAGCCTTCAGGATCCTACCGGGGAGCTGTTTTTT. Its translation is CASSLQDPTGELFF.